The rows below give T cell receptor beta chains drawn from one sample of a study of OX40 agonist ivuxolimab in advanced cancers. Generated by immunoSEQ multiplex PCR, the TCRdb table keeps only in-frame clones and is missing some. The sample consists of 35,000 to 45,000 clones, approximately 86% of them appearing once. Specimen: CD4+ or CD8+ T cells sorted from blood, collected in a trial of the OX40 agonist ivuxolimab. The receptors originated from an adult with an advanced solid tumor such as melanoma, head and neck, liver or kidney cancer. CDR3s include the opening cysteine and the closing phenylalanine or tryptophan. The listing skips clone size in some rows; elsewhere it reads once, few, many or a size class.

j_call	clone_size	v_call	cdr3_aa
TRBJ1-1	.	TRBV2	CASSVQNTEAFF
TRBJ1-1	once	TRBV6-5	CASRRQGEAFF
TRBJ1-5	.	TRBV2	CASNEEYSNQPQHF
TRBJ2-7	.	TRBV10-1	CASSDGLGPAYEQYF
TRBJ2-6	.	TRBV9	CASSVGSGFSGANVLTF
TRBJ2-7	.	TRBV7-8	CASSLVVQAGTSGGKSYEQYF
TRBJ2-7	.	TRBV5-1	CASSLGQGGDEQYF
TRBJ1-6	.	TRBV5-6	CASSFGSDSPLHF
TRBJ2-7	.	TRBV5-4	CASSLVGTGTGEQYF
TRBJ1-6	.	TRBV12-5	CASGLKGTGGAFYNSPLHF
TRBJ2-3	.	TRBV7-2	CASSRRASGGDTQYF
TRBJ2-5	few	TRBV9	CASSVSGQETQYF
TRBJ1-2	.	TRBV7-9	CASSLREGYGYTF
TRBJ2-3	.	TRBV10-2	CASSETGQAADTQYF
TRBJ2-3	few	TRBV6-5	CASSWSGGATDTQYF
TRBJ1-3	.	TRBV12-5	CASGPDPYSYSGNTIYF
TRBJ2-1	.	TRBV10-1	CASSSGGLYNEQFF
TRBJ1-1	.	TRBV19	CASSIGRWNTEAFF
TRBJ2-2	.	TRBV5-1	CASSLGGNTGELFF
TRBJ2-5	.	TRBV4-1	CASSLGLAGPGGTQYF
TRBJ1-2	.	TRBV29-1	CSVIGGSYGYTF
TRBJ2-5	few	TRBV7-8	CASSRGQHQETQYF
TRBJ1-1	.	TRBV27	CASSGPGYTEAFF
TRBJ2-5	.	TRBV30	CAWATGSGGASETQYF
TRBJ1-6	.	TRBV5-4	CASSPYNGWNSPLHF
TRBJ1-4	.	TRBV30	CAWSLNSNNEKLFF
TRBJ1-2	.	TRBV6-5	CASSYRDRGNGYTF
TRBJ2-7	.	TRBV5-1	CASSRGASGGAGNEQYF
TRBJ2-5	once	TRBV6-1	CASGGTGRGETQYF
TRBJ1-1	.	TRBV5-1	CASSLDWVNTEAFF
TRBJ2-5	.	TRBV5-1	CASSLGGTNQETQYF